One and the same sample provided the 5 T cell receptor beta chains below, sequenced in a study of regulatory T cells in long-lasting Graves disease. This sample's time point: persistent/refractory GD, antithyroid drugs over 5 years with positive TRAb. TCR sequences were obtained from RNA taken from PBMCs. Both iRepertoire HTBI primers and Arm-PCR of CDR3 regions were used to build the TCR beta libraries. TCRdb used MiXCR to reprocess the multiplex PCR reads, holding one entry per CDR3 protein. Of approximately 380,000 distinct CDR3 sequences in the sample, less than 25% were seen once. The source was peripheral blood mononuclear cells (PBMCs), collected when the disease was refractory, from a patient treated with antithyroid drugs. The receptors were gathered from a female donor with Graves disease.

The CDR3 is CASSLGAGPTADTQYF. The CDR3 region has the DNA TGTGCCAGCAGTCTAGGAGCGGGACCTACCGCAGATACGCAGTATTTT. J is TRBJ2-3 and V is TRBV6-1, with 7 bases that match TRBD2. V shed 5 bases, J shed 4 bases, and the junction held 12 bases outside the gene matches. This CDR3 region has 16 residues. Germline values: CDR1 MNHNS, CDR2 SASEGT.

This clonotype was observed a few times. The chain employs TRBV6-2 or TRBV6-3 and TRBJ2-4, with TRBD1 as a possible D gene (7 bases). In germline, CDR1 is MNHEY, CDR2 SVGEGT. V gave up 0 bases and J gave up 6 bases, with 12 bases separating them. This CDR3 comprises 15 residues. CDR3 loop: CASSYSPGGINIQYF. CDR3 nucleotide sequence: TGTGCCAGCAGTTACTCCCCAGGGGGGATAAACATTCAGTACTTC.

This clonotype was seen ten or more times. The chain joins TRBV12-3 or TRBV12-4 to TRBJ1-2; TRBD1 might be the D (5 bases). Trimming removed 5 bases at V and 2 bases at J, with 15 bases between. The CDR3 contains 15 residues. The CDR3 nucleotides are TGTGCCAGCAGTACCTGGGACGGCCCCAACTATGGCTACACCTTC. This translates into CASSTWDGPNYGYTF.

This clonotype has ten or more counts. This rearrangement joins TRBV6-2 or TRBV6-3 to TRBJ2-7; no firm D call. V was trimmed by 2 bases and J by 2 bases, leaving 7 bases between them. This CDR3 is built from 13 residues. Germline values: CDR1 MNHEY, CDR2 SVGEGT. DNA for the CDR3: TGTGCCAGCAGTTACCACGGACCCTACGAGCAGTACTTC. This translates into CASSYHGPYEQYF.

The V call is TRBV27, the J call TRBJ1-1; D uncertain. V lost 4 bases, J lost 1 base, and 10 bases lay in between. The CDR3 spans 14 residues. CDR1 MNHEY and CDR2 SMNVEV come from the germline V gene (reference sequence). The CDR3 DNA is TGTGCCAGCAGTTCGAGGGTGAGGAACACTGAAGCTTTCTTT. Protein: CASSSRVRNTEAFF.